What follows describes a single T cell receptor beta chain. Its antigen is not yet known. There are no base qualities to consult, and no much larger clone falls within one base. This entry is derived from a study of vaccination and CD4 T cells after COVID-19 (dated by TCRdb to between 2020 and 2023). Context from the whole study: The convalescent cohort comprised six males and four females, including two Hispanic individuals, seven Caucasians, two Asians and one multiracial person. In roughly eleven COVID-19 convalescent patients and several infection-naive healthy vaccine recipients, the spike-specific CD4+ TCR repertoire before mRNA vaccination was compared with the repertoire after mRNA vaccination. Memory CD4+ T cell crossreactivity between SARS-CoV-2 and common cold coronavirus spike proteins was assessed at the TCR clonotype level in an earlier paper using these donors. Post-COVID blood samples were collected from convalescent patients a median of roughly 100 days after diagnosis, with a range of roughly 35 to 170 days. Each participant got two doses of either the Pfizer-BioNTech BNT162b2 vaccine (n=8) or the Moderna mRNA-1273 vaccine (n=2). In control cultures, a CEFX viral epitope pool was used as positive control, an HIV-1 Nef peptide pool was used as negative control, or no peptide was added. The time from the second vaccine dose to post-vaccine blood sampling had a median of roughly 70 days and ranged from roughly 13 to 241 days. The cultures were stimulated with overlapping spike peptide pools from SARS-CoV-2 and from the common cold coronaviruses HCoV-NL63, HCoV-OC43 and HCoV-229E. The study at large found these results: The number of convalescent patients in the study was relatively small, and the study did not examine early timepoints following natural infection. Of the vaccine-specific clones in convalescent patients, 304 of 307, or nearly all, reacted only to SARS-CoV-2 spike and did not cross-react with common cold coronaviruses. Among convalescent patients, a median roughly 90% of the SARS-CoV-2-reactive clones seen after vaccination appeared only after vaccination, which suggests priming specific to the vaccine. The median count of SARS-CoV-2-reactive clonotypes went up from some 23 after infection to 38 after vaccination, although the change was not significant.

To prepare the library, PCR was applied. TCR sequencing of DNA from cultured CD4+ T cells used the Oncomine TCR Beta short-read assay at the Johns Hopkins FTIC core. The QIAamp micro DNA kit was used to extract genomic DNA from the cultured CD4+ T cells. The Oncomine TCR Beta libraries from cultured CD4+ T cells were pooled using unique dual indexes and then sequenced on an Illumina iSeq 100. Per the authors' processing: Non-productive sequences were removed, and CDR3s that did not start with C, did not end with F or W, or were shorter than 7 amino acids were discarded. The MANAFEST web application identified antigen-specific clonotypes by comparing peptide-stimulated wells against reference wells and other culture wells. To be called positive, a clone needed an FDR below 0.05, an odds ratio above 5, and a productive frequency above 0.1% in at least two of three replicate wells. A clonotype counted as cross-reactive if it showed significant expansion both in the SARS-CoV-2 spike wells and in at least one common cold coronavirus spike condition. CDR3 homology was assessed with Levenshtein distances (stringdist) and unrooted phylogenetic trees (ape) in R version 3.6.1. TCRdb redid the processing of the public reads, applying fastp at Q25 and MiXCR, and retained in-frame beta chains. Identical CDR3 proteins give one entry, which carries the most common genes and DNA. In this record, the V and J calls reflect TCRdb's handling and not the investigators' own analysis. A total of several thousand distinct CDR3 sequences appear in this sample, roughly 27% of them only once. The top ten clones comprise roughly 23% of the sample.

From the germline V gene (reference sequence), CDR1 is SEHNR and CDR2 is FQNEAQ. V is cut by 4 bases and J by 3 bases, and the space between the germline ends is 16 bases. Including cysteine and phenylalanine, the CDR3 has 15 amino acids. Kept here is only the CDR3 DNA, which spans 45 bases and is read in frame from base 1. The intended sense of this specimen's treatment or condition label: roughly 11-day PBMC culture with coronavirus spike peptide pools or control peptides (ViraFEST assay). CD4+ T cells from unexposed donors were collected before the COVID-19 pandemic (2011-2018). To expand antigen-specific T cells with peptide pools and then pick out the expanded clonotypes through TCR sequencing, the study relied on the ViraFEST assay. Each well held around 2.1 million PBMCs cultured with approximately 9.2 ug/ml peptide pools in IMDM containing approximately 4.8% human AB serum and about 10 IU/ml IL-2. Half of the culture medium was replaced with fresh IL-2-containing medium on days 3 and 7. After 9 to 11 days of culture, CD4+ T cells were isolated by negative selection with the EasySep CD4+ T cell isolation kit. As far as cell numbers permitted, CD4+ T cells from unexposed donors were tested for reactivity against SARS-CoV-2 S and N as well as four spike pools from common cold coronaviruses. PBMCs were separated from whole blood using Ficoll-Paque Plus gradient centrifugation and then either used fresh or cryopreserved at -140C. Culture conditions were generally each tested in triplicate wells. The leukapheresis product for the unexposed donors was obtained through commercial purchase.

The source of this sequence is a human donor in good health. The sequencing sample was made of CD4+ T cells from blood, cultured in vitro. The V and J genes are TRBV7-9 and TRBJ2-7; the D gene remains uncertain. The CDR3 region reads CASSSRGRSLYEQYF. The nucleotide sequence reads TGTGCCAGCAGCTCCAGAGGCAGGTCTCTCTACGAGCAGTACTTC.